The 17 T cell receptor beta chains presented below share a single source sample, sequenced in a study of blood T cell repertoires in COVID-19. Profiled with immunoSEQ multiplex PCR; TCRdb holds only in-frame clones, not every one. Found here are about 210,000 clones, roughly 90% of them singletons; the top ten hold about 9.3%. The material sequenced was PBMCs or T cells enriched from blood (not recorded which). Receptors were obtained from a man aged 18 to 29 with acute COVID-19.

The chain employs TRBV4-1 and TRBJ1-1, with D possibly matching TRBD1 (6 bases). The V end lost 0 bases, the J end lost 1 base, and 18 bases lay between the germline ends. Germline CDR1 reads MGHRA; CDR2 reads YSYEKL. The CDR3 spans 18 residues. CDR3 DNA: TGCGCCAGCAGCCAAGATGAAGTATACAGGGTTGAGAACACTGAAGCTTTCTTT. This gives the protein CASSQDEVYRVENTEAFF.

The V gene is TRBV4-2, the J gene TRBJ1-2; D perhaps matches TRBD1 (6 bases). The V gene's germline CDR1 is LGHNA and CDR2 YNFKEQ. Between the trimmed V and J ends, which lost 1 base and 8 bases, there was a span of 11 bases. This CDR3 is 13 amino acids long. The DNA of the CDR3 is TGTGCCAGCAGCCAAGCCATACAGGGCGGCTACACCTTC. Its protein product is CASSQAIQGGYTF.

This chain joins TRBV19 and TRBJ2-3; 7 nucleotides agree with TRBD1. CDR1 and CDR2 (germline): LNHDA, SQIVND (reference sequence). This CDR3 has 16 residues. The J segment lost 0 bases and the V segment lost 5 bases, leaving 8 bases of the junction unmatched. The CDR3, as DNA: TGTGCCAGTAGTCCCCTCCGGGACAGCAGCACAGATACGCAGTATTTT. It yields the protein CASSPLRDSSTDTQYF.

The chain combines TRBV27 with TRBJ1-6, with 9 nucleotides matching TRBD1. Per the germline V gene, CDR1 is MNHEY and CDR2 is SMNVEV (reference sequence). The CDR3 totals 14 residues. V shed 8 bases, J shed 12 bases, and the junction held 11 bases outside the gene matches. CDR3 nucleotides: TGTGCCAGCGGGGAGGGGACAGGGTTTATACCCCTCCACTTT. Translating gives CASGEGTGFIPLHF.

This rearrangement joins TRBV27 to TRBJ2-7; weak D call: TRBD2 (6 bases). V gave up 3 bases and J gave up 5 bases, with 11 bases separating them. CDR1 and CDR2 (germline): MNHEY, SMNVEV (reference sequence). This CDR3 spans 13 amino acids. CDR3 sequence reads: CASSLTSYDEQYF. The CDR3 DNA is TGTGCCAGCAGTTTGACTAGTTACGACGAGCAGTACTTC.

The chain recombines TRBV19 with TRBJ2-5, with 9 bases aligning to TRBD1. J gave up 5 bases and V 5 bases, and 6 bases lay outside the gene matches. The CDR3 runs to 14 residues. Germline CDR1 is LNHDA and CDR2 is SQIVND (reference sequence). The CDR3 nucleotides read TGTGCCAGTAGTGCGGACAGGGGACCGGAGACCCAGTACTTC. As protein: CASSADRGPETQYF.

The chain is built from TRBV30 and TRBJ1-1, with D maybe TRBD1 (5 bases). Germline V gene sequence: CDR1 GTSNPN, CDR2 SVGIG (reference sequence). This CDR3 spans 16 amino acids. Trimming left V 3 bases short and J 1 base short, with 18 bases between. CDR3 amino acids: CAWSSGRGSTNTEAFF. The CDR3 region has the DNA TGTGCCTGGAGCTCGGGACGGGGGTCAACGAACACTGAAGCTTTCTTT.

V usage is TRBV4-3 and J usage is TRBJ2-4; TRBD2 aligns across 10 bases. With V trimmed by 0 bases and J by 10 bases, 9 bases remained unmatched. The CDR3 is 16 residues long. The V gene's germline CDR1 is LGHNA and CDR2 YSLEER. CDR3 in amino acids: CASSQDRASGSIIQYF. The CDR3, as DNA: TGCGCCAGCAGCCAAGACAGGGCTAGCGGGAGTATTATTCAGTACTTC.

The chain couples TRBV19 to TRBJ2-1; tentatively, D is TRBD1 (6 bases). This CDR3 region has 17 residues. V lost 3 bases and J 1 base, leaving 16 bases between the germline ends. Germline lookup yields CDR1 LNHDA and CDR2 SQIVND (reference sequence). The CDR3 DNA follows: TGTGCCAGTAGTATGTACCTCGGGACACTGTCCTACAATGAGCAGTTCTTC. Its translation is CASSMYLGTLSYNEQFF.

This clone was observed a few times. This chain joins TRBV6-5 and TRBJ1-4; 7 bases are shared with TRBD1. The V gene end was trimmed by 6 bases and the J gene end by 6 bases; junction bases not matched to a gene: 7. Germline V gives CDR1 MNHEY, CDR2 SVGAGI. The CDR3 has 14 residues. The CDR3 is CASRKQGFDEKLFF. The CDR3 DNA is TGTGCCAGCAGAAAACAGGGGTTTGATGAAAAACTGTTTTTT.

V usage is TRBV7-9 and J usage is TRBJ2-1; D is uncertain. In germline, CDR1 is SEHNR, CDR2 FQNEAQ (reference sequence). Trimming removed 6 bases from V and 2 bases from J, with 14 bases in between. The length of the CDR3 is 15 residues. CDR3 protein: CASREVSTPYNEQFF. The DNA of the CDR3 is TGTGCCAGCAGAGAAGTGAGTACCCCCTACAATGAGCAGTTCTTC.

The J gene is TRBJ2-5, the V gene TRBV6-1; TRBD1 aligns across 7 bases. The trim removed 2 bases at V and 4 bases at J, leaving 4 bases unmatched. This CDR3 is built from 14 residues. Germline CDR1 MNHNS, CDR2 SASEGT. The CDR3 reads CASSESQGVETQYF. CDR3 coding DNA: TGTGCCAGCAGTGAAAGTCAGGGGGTAGAGACCCAGTACTTC.

This rearrangement joins TRBV19 to TRBJ2-2; D not resolved. The V gene's germline CDR1 is LNHDA and CDR2 SQIVND (reference sequence). The CDR3 extends over 12 amino acids. V gave up 6 bases and J gave up 7 bases, with 9 bases separating them. DNA for the CDR3: TGTGCCAGTAGGATAATTAACGGGGAGCTGTTTTTT. Translation: CASRIINGELFF. Full variable domain (remainder filled in from reference TRBV19 and TRBJ2-2): DGGITQSPKYLFRKEGQNVTLSCEQNLNHDAMYWYRQDPGQGLRLIYYSQIVNDFQKGDIAEGYSVSREKKESFPLTVTSAQKNPTAFYLCASRIINGELFFGEGSRLTVL.

The chain uses TRBV14 and TRBJ1-6, with TRBD1 as a possible D gene (6 bases). V lost 4 bases to trimming and J lost 9 bases, with 16 bases between them. Germline V CDR1 and CDR2: SGHDN, FVKESK. The CDR3 runs 15 residues. The CDR3 DNA follows: TGTGCCAGCAGCCGAATCGGACAGTCAACTTCACCCCTCCACTTT. It yields the protein CASSRIGQSTSPLHF.

The V and J genes are TRBV24-1 and TRBJ2-2; tentatively, D is TRBD1 (5 bases). CDR1 is KGHDR, CDR2 SFDVKD, per germline. Trimming left V 8 bases short and J 2 bases short, with 11 bases between. This CDR3 contains 14 residues. CDR3 protein: CATTDSFNTGELFF. As DNA, the CDR3 is TGTGCCACCACCGACAGTTTTAACACCGGGGAGCTGTTTTTT.

This clone is a singleton in its sample. The rearrangement joins TRBV11-2 to TRBJ1-4; 8 positions match TRBD1. With 3 bases clipped from V and 8 bases from J, the junction kept 11 bases outside the gene matches. The CDR3 covers 16 residues. Per germline, CDR1 SGHAT and CDR2 FQNNGV. The CDR3 bases are TGTGCCAGCAGCTTTAGCTCGACAGGGGCTATCGAAAAACTGTTTTTT. Translating it yields CASSFSSTGAIEKLFF.

Only one count was recorded for this clone. Possible read error: a much larger clone is one base away. The rearrangement links TRBV28 to TRBJ1-2; possibly TRBD1 for D (5 bases). Per germline, CDR1 MDHEN and CDR2 SYDVKM. Deletions cut 5 bases from V and 6 bases from J, with 16 bases between. This CDR3 is 14 amino acids long. DNA for the CDR3: TGTGCCAGCAGTCTCGGGGGGTTACAGGATGGCTACACCTTC. It codes for CASSLGGLQDGYTF.